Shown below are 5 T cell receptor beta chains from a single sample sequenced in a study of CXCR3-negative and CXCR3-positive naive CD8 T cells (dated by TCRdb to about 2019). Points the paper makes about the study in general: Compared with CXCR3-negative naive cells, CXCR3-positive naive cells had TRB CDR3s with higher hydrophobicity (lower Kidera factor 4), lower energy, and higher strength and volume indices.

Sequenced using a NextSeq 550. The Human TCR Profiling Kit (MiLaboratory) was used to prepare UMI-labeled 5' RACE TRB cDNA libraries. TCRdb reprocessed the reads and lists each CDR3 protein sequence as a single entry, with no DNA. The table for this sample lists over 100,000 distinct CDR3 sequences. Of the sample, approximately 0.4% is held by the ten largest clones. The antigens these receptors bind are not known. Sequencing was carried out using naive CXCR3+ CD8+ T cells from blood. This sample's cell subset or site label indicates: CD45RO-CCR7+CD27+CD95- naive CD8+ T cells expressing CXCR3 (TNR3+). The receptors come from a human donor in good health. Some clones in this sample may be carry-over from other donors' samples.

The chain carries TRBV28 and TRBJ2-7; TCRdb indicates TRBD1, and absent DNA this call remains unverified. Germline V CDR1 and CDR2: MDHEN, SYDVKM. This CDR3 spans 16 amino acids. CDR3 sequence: CASRAPRTSLSYEQYF. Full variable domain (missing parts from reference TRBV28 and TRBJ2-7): DVKVTQSSRYLVKRTGEKVFLECVQDMDHENMFWYRQDPGLGLRLIYFSYDVKMKEKGDIPEGYSVSREKKERFSLILESASTNQTSMYLCASRAPRTSLSYEQYFGPGTRLTVT.

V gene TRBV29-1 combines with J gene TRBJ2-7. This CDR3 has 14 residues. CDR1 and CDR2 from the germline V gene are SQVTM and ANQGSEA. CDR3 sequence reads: CSVEDQDSSYEQYF.

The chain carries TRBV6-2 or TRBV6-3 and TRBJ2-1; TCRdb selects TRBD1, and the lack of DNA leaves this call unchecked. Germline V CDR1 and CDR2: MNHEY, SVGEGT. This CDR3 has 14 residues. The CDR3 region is CASSYKQVINEQFF.

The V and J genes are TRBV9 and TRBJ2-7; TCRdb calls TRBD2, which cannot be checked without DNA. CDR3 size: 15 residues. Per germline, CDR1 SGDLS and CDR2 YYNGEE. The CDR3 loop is CASSPQGPSPYEQYF.

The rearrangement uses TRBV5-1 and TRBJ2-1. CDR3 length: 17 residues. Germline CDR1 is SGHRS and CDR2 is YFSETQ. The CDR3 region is CASSVTPHGEIYNEQLF.